The source of this T cell receptor beta chain is a study of blood T cell repertoires in COVID-19. TCRdb's copy holds only in-frame clones and misses some; the assay was immunoSEQ multiplex PCR. The sample has about 120,000 clones, around 78% seen once. The CDR3 loop spans 15 amino acids. CDR1 is SGDLS, CDR2 YYNGEE, per germline. V lost 3 bases and J lost 4; bases outside the gene matches: 3. The rearrangement uses TRBV9 and TRBJ2-3; TRBD2 matches 12 bases. The TCR originated in a man aged 25 to 40 with acute or convalescent COVID-19. Input material: peripheral blood. The CDR3: CASSETSGGSDTQYF. DNA for the CDR3: TGTGCCAGCAGCGAGACTAGCGGGGGCTCAGATACGCAGTATTTT. Supplemented by reference TRBV9 and TRBJ2-3, the full variable domain reads DSGVTQTPKHLITATGQRVTLRCSPRSGDLSVYWYQQSLDQGLQFLIQYYNGEERAKGNILERFSAQQFPDLHSELNLSSLELGDSALYFCASSETSGGSDTQYFGPGTRLTVL.